The 10 T cell receptor beta chains listed next were all sequenced from one sample in a study of T cells in Graves' hyperthyroidism and ophthalmopathy. TCR beta CDR3 region amplification was performed from RNA transcripts. Researchers ran a first-round RT-PCR on the TCR CDR3 using the HTBI primer set. TCRdb re-called the multiplex PCR reads with MiXCR, one entry per CDR3 protein. The repertoire includes around 480,000 distinct CDR3 sequences, roughly an eighth of them detected once, and less than 20% sits in the top ten. Sequences were obtained from blood. The receptors originated from a woman aged 18-29 years with Graves' hyperthyroidism.

This clonotype was detected many times. The chain couples TRBV12-3 or TRBV12-4 to TRBJ1-1; 8 bases are shared with TRBD1. The J segment lost 11 bases and the V segment lost 4 bases, leaving 12 bases of the junction unmatched. The CDR3 consists of 14 residues. The CDR3, as DNA: TGTGCCAGCAGTTCCGCAGGGGGCGGTAATAAGGCTTTCTTT. As protein: CASSSAGGGNKAFF.

CDR3 protein: CASSYAPPADSTNEQFF. The CDR3 DNA is TGTGCCAGCAGTTACGCCCCCCCCGCGGACAGCACCAATGAGCAGTTCTTC. The J gene is TRBJ2-1, the V gene TRBV6-5; D might be TRBD1 (6 bases). Trimming left V 2 bases short and J 6 bases short, with 20 bases between. The CDR3 consists of 17 residues. CDR1 is MNHEY and CDR2 is SVGAGI in the germline V gene.

The table lists this clonotype with many counts. This chain uses TRBV6-1 with TRBJ1-5, with a possible D match to TRBD1 (6 bases). The CDR3 spans 13 residues. Germline loops: CDR1 MNHNS, CDR2 SASEGT. The ends were cut back, 5 bases at V and 6 bases at J, with 11 bases in the middle. The CDR3: CASSSRGSQPQHF. The DNA for the CDR3 is TGTGCCAGCAGTTCAAGGGGGAGTCAGCCCCAGCATTTT.

This clonotype was recorded at least ten times. The chain has TRBV6-1 and TRBJ2-7; 9 nucleotides align to TRBD1. Germline values: CDR1 MNHNS, CDR2 SASEGT. The CDR3 extends over 14 amino acids. Unmatched junction bases numbered 8, after V lost 6 bases and J lost 5 bases. The CDR3 here is CASRERDRVHEQYV. Here the CDR3 DNA reads TGTGCCAGCAGGGAAAGGGACAGGGTCCACGAGCAGTACGTC.

This clonotype has a count of ten or more. Mismatch with germline at one junction end may stem from a read error. The chain joins TRBV7-7 to TRBJ2-3, with D possibly being TRBD1 (5 bases). This CDR3 has 15 residues. Germline CDR1 is SSHAT and CDR2 is FNYEAQ (reference sequence). CDR3 in amino acids: CASSLGDRSTDTQYF. CDR3 bases: TGTGCTAGCAGCTTAGGAGACAGAAGCACAGATACGCAGTATTTT.

The V call is TRBV7-8, the J call TRBJ1-4; no firm D call. The V and J ends lost 1 base and 0 bases respectively, with 9 bases between them. The CDR3 loop spans 16 amino acids. The germline V gene encodes CDR1 SGHVS and CDR2 FQNEAQ. CDR3 in DNA: TGTGCCAGCAGCTTAGGGTGGTCGACAACTAATGAAAAACTGTTTTTT. Translating it yields CASSLGWSTTNEKLFF.

The chain carries TRBV29-1 and TRBJ2-1, with 8 bases matching TRBD2. V dropped 7 bases and J dropped 0; count of bases not matched to a gene: 8. The CDR3 extends over 15 amino acids. Germline V gene lookup returns CDR1 SQVTM and CDR2 ANQGSEA. The CDR3 sequence: CSGDPTSGSYNEQFF. CDR3 bases: TGCAGCGGAGACCCTACTAGCGGCTCCTACAATGAGCAGTTCTTC.

This clonotype was seen only a few times. J is TRBJ1-6 and V is TRBV5-6, with D unclear. CDR3 length: 16 residues. The V and J ends lost 5 bases and 6 bases respectively, with 18 bases between them. Germline CDR1 is SGHDT and CDR2 is YYEEEE. CDR3 amino acids: CASSLILPSSNSPLHF. The CDR3 DNA sequence: TGTGCCAGCAGTCTTATACTACCGAGCTCTAATTCACCCCTCCACTTT.

Regarding this clonotype: This may be a read error: a much more frequent sequence differs by one nucleotide. The chain is built from TRBV29-1 and TRBJ1-2; D might be TRBD1 (5 bases). Trimming removed 7 bases at V and 2 bases at J, with 11 bases between. The CDR3 runs 12 residues. The germline CDR1 and CDR2 sequences are SQVTM and ANQGSEA. CDR3 amino acids: CSGFGGNYGYTF. The DNA for the CDR3 is TGCAGCGGCTTTGGGGGGAACTATGGCTACACCTTC.

In its sample, this clonotype was seen many times. The CDR3, as DNA: TGTGCCAGCAGCTTACGGACTAATTCACCCCTCCACTTT. Amino acid sequence: CASSLRTNSPLHF. This rearrangement joins TRBV14 to TRBJ1-6, with D hard to call. The CDR3 runs 13 residues. V was shortened by 5 bases and J by 6 bases, with 8 bases between the two germline ends. The germline CDR1 and CDR2 sequences are SGHDN and FVKESK.